This is a list of T cell receptor beta chains from one sample in a study of cytomegalovirus exposure and HLA in healthy donors. The protocol was immunoSEQ multiplex PCR, while the TCRdb copy is restricted to in-frame clones and leaves out a portion. The sample shows more than 90,000 clones, roughly 80% of them seen only once. What was sequenced was PBMCs. Every receptor here comes from a man aged 35 to 55 in good health and CMV-seropositive. Each CDR3 is given with its conserved first and last residue. D genes are given only for firm matches. Only part of the rows carry a size: once, few, many, or a class if the clone is expanded.

v_call	d_call	j_call	clone_size	cdr3_nt	cdr3_aa
TRBV2	.	TRBJ2-7	.	TGTGCCAGCAGGAACCTCCGCGGGTCGGGGGAGCAGTACTTC	CASRNLRGSGEQYF
TRBV4-2	TRBD1	TRBJ2-1	.	TGTGCCAGCAGCCAAGATTTCCTTGACAGGGGGGGCGATGAGCAGTTCTTC	CASSQDFLDRGGDEQFF
TRBV13	.	TRBJ1-6	.	TGTGCCAGCAGCTTAGCGGGGGGCAGGATTAATTCACCCCTCCACTTT	CASSLAGGRINSPLHF
TRBV5-8	.	TRBJ1-4	.	TGTGCCAGCAGCTTGGCGGGACAAACTACTAATGAAAAACTGTTTTTT	CASSLAGQTTNEKLFF
TRBV7-9	TRBD1	TRBJ2-1	few	TGTGCCAGCAGTAGGGACAGCTACAATGAGCAGTTCTTC	CASSRDSYNEQFF
TRBV5-1	.	TRBJ2-2	.	TGCGCCAGCAGCCCCGCGGTAGCGTCGAACACCGGGGAGCTGTTTTTT	CASSPAVASNTGELFF
TRBV7-3	.	TRBJ2-1	few	TGTGCCAGCAGCTTAGGGTTTCTAGGGGGAGATGAGCAGTTCTTC	CASSLGFLGGDEQFF
TRBV10-2	.	TRBJ1-1	medium-sized	TGCGCCAGCAGTGAGCTACAGGCGAGCACTGAAGCTTTCTTT	CASSELQASTEAFF
TRBV19	.	TRBJ2-1	once	TGTGCCAGTAGTACGCAGAGGACGGGGAATGAGCAGTTCTTC	CASSTQRTGNEQFF
TRBV19	TRBD2	TRBJ2-2	.	TGTGCCAGTAAGGTAAGCGGGGGGACCTCCACCGGGGAGCTGTTTTTT	CASKVSGGTSTGELFF
TRBV5-6	TRBD2	TRBJ2-1	.	TGCGCCAGCTCGACTCCGGGACTAGCGGGAGTGGATGAGCAGTTCTTC	CASSTPGLAGVDEQFF
TRBV27	.	TRBJ2-2	.	TGTGCCAGCAGTTTTGGAGCTATCGGCGGGGAGCTGTTTTTT	CASSFGAIGGELFF
TRBV11-2	TRBD2	TRBJ2-7	.	TGTGCCAGCAGCCCGACTAGCGGAGGTGACAACGAGCAGTACTTC	CASSPTSGGDNEQYF
TRBV27	TRBD2	TRBJ2-3	.	TGTGCCAGCAGTCCCTCCCGAGCGGGGGGGACAGATACGCAGTATTTT	CASSPSRAGGTDTQYF
TRBV27	TRBD2	TRBJ2-7	.	TGTGCCAGCAGTTCACAACAACCGGGACTAGCGGGGAGTACCTACGAGCAGTACTTC	CASSSQQPGLAGSTYEQYF
TRBV19	.	TRBJ2-5	.	TGTGCCAGTAGTGATAACCAGGGTTTTCCCCAAGAGACCCAGTACTTC	CASSDNQGFPQETQYF
TRBV15	.	TRBJ1-3	.	TGTGCCACCAGCAGAGATCGGGCAGGGTTCGCTGGAAACACCATATATTTT	CATSRDRAGFAGNTIYF
TRBV9	.	TRBJ2-7	.	TGTGCCAGCAGCGTAGCTACTGGTTATCCCTACGAGCAGTACTTC	CASSVATGYPYEQYF
TRBV29-1	.	TRBJ2-2	.	TGCAGCGCCGTTAGGGGGGGCAGCACCGGGGAGCTGTTTTTT	CSAVRGGSTGELFF
TRBV14	.	TRBJ2-7	.	TGTGCCAGCAGCCAAGGTATTGCCAGCGGGTCCTACGAGCAGTACTTC	CASSQGIASGSYEQYF
TRBV7-9	TRBD1	TRBJ2-7	.	TGTGCCAGCAGCTTAGGATCGGGACAGTTCGATCAAGAGCAGTACTTC	CASSLGSGQFDQEQYF
TRBV5-1	.	TRBJ1-2	.	TGCGCCAGCAGCGGTACAGGGTCCGTCTATGGCTACACCTTC	CASSGTGSVYGYTF
TRBV28	TRBD1	TRBJ2-1	.	TGTGCCAGCAGTTCCGGGACAGGTTCCAGTGAGCAGTTCTTC	CASSSGTGSSEQFF
TRBV4-3	.	TRBJ1-1	.	TGCGCCAGCAGCCAAGAGGGGTGGGGGGGGACTGAAGCTTTCTTT	CASSQEGWGGTEAFF
TRBV11-2	TRBD1	TRBJ1-2	.	TGTGCCAGCACTCCCGGGACAGGGGGCTATGGCTACACCTTC	CASTPGTGGYGYTF
TRBV7-9	TRBD2	TRBJ2-7	.	TGTGCCAGCAGCTGGGGACTAGCGGGAGAATACGAGCAGTACTTC	CASSWGLAGEYEQYF
TRBV28	TRBD1	TRBJ2-3	.	TGTGCCAGCAGTGTAACAGGGGCAGATACGCAGTATTTT	CASSVTGADTQYF
TRBV6-6	.	TRBJ2-3	.	TGTGCCAGCAGCCACGGGGTAGCGGCAGATACGCAGTATTTT	CASSHGVAADTQYF
TRBV28	TRBD2	TRBJ2-1	once	TGTGCCAGCAGTTCACCCGGGACTAGCGATCACAATGAGCAGTTCTTC	CASSSPGTSDHNEQFF
TRBV28	TRBD2	TRBJ2-2	.	TGTGCCAGCAGGGTGACTAGCGGGTTAAACACCGGGGAGCTGTTTTTT	CASRVTSGLNTGELFF
TRBV5-4	TRBD2	TRBJ2-3	.	TGTGCCAGCAGCTTGATTCTTAGCGGGAGAACTCGCACAGATACGCAGTATTTT	CASSLILSGRTRTDTQYF
TRBV29-1	TRBD2	TRBJ2-1	once	TGCAGCGTAGAACTAGCGGGAGGGGGAAATGAGCAGTTCTTC	CSVELAGGGNEQFF
TRBV9	TRBD1	TRBJ2-3	.	TGTGCCAGCAGCGCCTTGGACAGGGGAGGAGGTTGGACAGATACGCAGTATTTT	CASSALDRGGGWTDTQYF
TRBV29-1	TRBD2	TRBJ2-1	.	TGCAGCGTTGACGGGTCTAGCGGGAAATTCTATGAGCAGTTCTTC	CSVDGSSGKFYEQFF